This entry is about one TCR beta chain. Its antigen specificity is not known. Qualities for individual bases were not recorded, and no much larger clone is one base off. The cohort comprised under 700 healthy bone marrow donors. At the time of sampling, all cohort members were nominally healthy, though unrecorded immune exposures were likely present. The donor tested CMV seropositive, placing the donor among the 289 seropositive members of the cohort. Every donor gave a peripheral blood sample, and the peripheral blood mononuclear cells from that sample were used for TCR beta sequencing. Genomic DNA extraction from the blood cell samples was performed with the Qiagen DNeasy Blood Extraction Kit. Reading from cysteine to phenylalanine, the CDR3 counts 14 amino acids. The DNA shown is the 42-base CDR3, in frame from base 1. CDR1 and CDR2, per the germline V gene, are SGHTA and FQGNSA. V is clipped by 5 bases and J by 6 bases, and the sequence between their germline boundaries is 16 bases long.

The entry originates in a study of cytomegalovirus exposure and HLA in healthy donors (TCRdb year 2017). Looking at the study overall: In an earlier analysis of approximately 500 of the donors, 276 Gb of sequence data and 120 million or so unique TCR beta sequences from 150 million to 200 million T cells were reported. An earlier analysis of more than 450 of the donors used high-throughput TCR beta sequencing to judge whether each TCR beta V gene segment behaved as functional or pseudogenic. Roughly 5 DR-DQ haplotypes were handled as single units for association and clustering, since linkage in the cohort was strong. Typing coverage varied by locus: about 620-640 donors for A, B, C, DRB1 and DQB1; roughly 520 for DQA1; 600 to 610 for DPA1; under 490 for DPB1. The genetic ancestry cluster associated with self-reported Caucasian donors included about 81% of the roughly 390 genotyped donors. The T cell repertoires of 666 subjects were profiled by immunosequencing and related to cytomegalovirus serostatus. A later genetic analysis used genome-wide SNP genotypes for about 60% of the roughly 670 donors, treating that subset as a discovery cohort. The study was designed to test whether signatures of past pathogen exposure could be identified by cataloging public T cell receptors. About 300 gigabases of sequencing data and 70 million to 85 million unique TCR sequences were included in an early release covering around 600 HLA-typed donors. Both class I and class II loci were covered by HLA typing, at four-digit resolution. On average, about 200,000 unique TCR beta nucleotide sequences were sequenced per donor among some 420 genotyped donors of the cohort, with about 17% of those sequences being non-productive. To predict cytomegalovirus infection status, the study combined high-throughput TCR immunosequencing, statistical association of individual TCRs with disease status, and machine learning. Donor age, sex, ethnicity and CMV serostatus were compiled alongside the repertoire data. The later analysis used no new phenotypic data to find candidate immune exposures, relying instead on TCR beta sequences and their occurrence across donors. A later analysis re-analyzed previously published TCR beta repertoires from 550 to 700 donors and added high-resolution HLA genotyping to study TCR occurrence patterns. Every discovery cohort repertoire had been produced on one sequencing platform. In addition to the first cohort of hundreds of subjects, a separate validation cohort of 100 to 150 different subjects was used. Paper-wide results and their limitations: A later analysis reported that several top co-occurrence clusters appeared linked to parvovirus B19, influenza, CMV and Epstein-Barr virus. In vitro tests confirmed that a few of the cytomegalovirus-associated TCR beta chains recognize cytomegalovirus antigens. In a later analysis, HLA-associated TCR beta chains showed more clonal expansion and lower generation probabilities than non-associated chains that were equally common. About 17 rarely observed V segments, including chromosome 9 orphons, were excluded from the earlier analysis of 550 to 700 of the donors because counts were too low. Most CMV-associated TCR beta chains appeared to be HLA-restricted in a later analysis, and the HLA associations seemed to be driven largely by CMV exposure. The study gave a list of under 200 TCR beta chains associated with cytomegalovirus. Correlated functional status among segregating V segments might reflect linkage disequilibrium, but an unknown experimental factor could not be ruled out. The cohort was sequenced for TCR beta chains only, and without alpha or paired-chain data the features that could be detected were limited. A further reported finding was that TCR beta sequences accurately predicted the HLA-A and HLA-B alleles for most subjects in the first cohort. A group of highly shared sequence variants was considered likely to be a technical artifact of the sequencing pipeline. According to the authors, the approach could potentially be generalized to other disease states and immunological phenotypes. Across donors, most TCR sequences were observed very rarely, whereas some public TCRs were present in many individuals. Because HLA typing was unavailable for some donors at each locus, only the typed subset was used in association tests. At a false discovery rate of 0.05, a later analysis linked fewer than 20,000 TCR beta sequences to specific HLA alleles. An earlier analysis of around 500 of the donors showed that most TCR beta V segments appeared in productive rearrangements either about 90% or about 30% of the time, which broadly matched IMGT annotations. Some IMGT-functional V segments, including TRBV6-2 and TRBV6-3, could not be told apart with the 87-base-pair reads, so those segments were excluded. In a later genetic analysis, fewer N-insertions in productive TCRs were reported among donors in an Asian-associated ancestry cluster than the roughly 700-donor mean. The classifier was reported to diagnose cytomegalovirus status with high specificity and sensitivity in both the original and validation cohorts. A later genetic analysis associated a missense DCLRE1C variant with V-gene and J-gene trimming of TCR beta chains, and an independent cohort replicated the association. When HLA alleles, especially DR and DQ, strongly co-occurred, TCR associations were difficult to assign to individual alleles. CMV serostatus was the only immune exposure information available for the cohort. The presence/absence analyses assumed that sequencing depth was roughly uniform across donors, and that assumption may not be true. In a later analysis, the rate of TCR association differed among HLA loci, with DRB1 alleles having the most associated TCRs and HLA-C alleles having the fewest.

The method behind the library was the immunoSEQ multiplex PCR assay. For the multiplex PCR, a mixture combining 60 forward primers for TCR Vbeta segments and 13 reverse primers for TCR Jbeta segments was used. A multiplex PCR assay on genomic DNA amplified the CDR3 region of rearranged TCR beta genes. Amplified TCR beta libraries were sequenced as 87-base-pair reads on the Illumina HiSeq System. The original pipeline was this. A later analysis counted tens of millions of unique TCR beta chains across the 700 or so repertoires, and some 11 million of these chains were shared by at least two donors. A nearest-neighbor algorithm error-corrected the raw reads and collapsed the reads into unique sequences, merging closely related sequences to remove PCR and sequencing errors. CDR3 sequences were aligned to IMGT reference sequences to assign V, D and J gene segments. Each retained sequence needed at least a six-nucleotide match to both a V gene segment and a J gene segment. A rearrangement counted as productive if the CDR3 had no stop codons and remained in frame with V and J, and every other rearrangement counted as non-productive. Following IMGT convention, CDR3 was defined as the stretch from the second conserved V-encoded cysteine up to the conserved J-encoded phenylalanine. The earlier analysis of about 560 of the donors excluded any sequence lacking an unambiguous match to a single V gene segment. In an earlier analysis of more than 500 of the donors, a V segment was called functional when productive rearrangements were above 56.7%, and segregating when the standard deviation between donors exceeded 5%. A statistical classification framework was built to diagnose cytomegalovirus status from the catalog of TCR beta chain sequences. In a later analysis, V and J genes were assigned by comparing TCR nucleotide sequences against IMGT/GENE-DB human TR gene sequences. The TCRdist pipeline was used in a later analysis to assign CDR3 sequences and most-parsimonious VDJ recombination scenarios. In a later analysis, each TCR beta chain was defined by its CDR3 amino acid sequence together with its V-gene family, and reads without a unique V-gene family were excluded. As a way to deal with suspected cross-contamination and a sequencing artifact, a later analysis dropped roughly 600 nucleotide sequences that were highly shared and had low generation probability. A later analysis calculated a clonal expansion index for each public chain from normalized within-repertoire ranks of inferred template counts. In a later analysis, generation probabilities were computed using a VDJ recombination model fitted to out-of-frame rearrangements, and the results were checked against IGoR. A later analysis scored TCR-TCR, TCR-HLA and TCR-CMV co-occurrence with hypergeometric tests, applying a repertoire-size bias correction to TCR pairs. To estimate false discovery rates, a later analysis permuted the HLA or CMV assignments 20 times. In a later analysis, co-occurring TCRs were grouped using DBSCAN, with TCRdist sequence similarity added in when clustering inside HLA-allele-positive subsets. Repertoires with fewer than 30,000 or more than 120,000 public chains, plus five repertoires with anomalous nucleotide sharing, were excluded from co-occurrence clustering. The table was pulled from immuneACCESS by TCRdb, which kept in-frame rearrangements only. Such tables lose some clones; where checked, under half of the loss comes from unresolved V genes, and the rest has no known cause. For V, J and clone size, that table is used; D and trimming come from the DNA. The sample data list about 98,000 clones, and around four fifths of these were observed just once. The top ten clones comprise approximately 3.7% of the sample.

This clonotype was sampled from a female donor in good health and CMV-seropositive. This sequence uses TRBV7-2 and TRBJ1-1; no D segment can be confidently identified. The sequenced sample consisted of PBMCs. The encoded CDR3 is CASSPMGTISEAFF. The nucleotide sequence is TGTGCCAGCAGCCCCATGGGCACAATCTCTGAAGCTTTCTTT.